These 30 T cell receptor beta chains share one sample of origin, sequenced in a study of T-cell reconstitution after alpha-beta-depleted transplantation in children. The library targeted TCRbeta and was prepared with unique molecular identifiers. One entry per CDR3 protein, called by TCRdb with MiXCR from the PCR reads. The sample has about 610,000 distinct CDR3 sequences, over 9.5% seen once. Sequenced here: PBMCs from the stem cell graft donor, sampled from the stem cell graft. The receptor set was obtained from a human donor who donated a stem cell graft to a child with acute myeloid leukemia.

In its sample, this clonotype was seen many times. The chain couples TRBV29-1 to TRBJ2-1; D unresolved. CDR3 length: 10 residues. The germline V gene encodes CDR1 SQVTM and CDR2 ANQGSEA. The germline V and J ends were trimmed by 7 bases and 7 bases, with 8 bases remaining between them. The CDR3 here is CSANTNEQFF. The CDR3 region has the DNA TGCAGCGCCAACACGAATGAGCAGTTCTTC.

The sample holds a few counts of this clonotype. The chain combines TRBV28 with TRBJ1-5; D is uncertain. The V gene lost 5 bases and the J gene lost 0 bases, with 8 bases spanning the gap. The CDR3 length is 14 residues. Germline V gives CDR1 MDHEN, CDR2 SYDVKM. The CDR3 loop reads CASSTQHSNQPQHF. The CDR3 DNA is TGTGCCAGCAGTACTCAGCATAGCAATCAGCCCCAGCATTTT.

This chain joins TRBV19 and TRBJ2-5, with a possible D match to TRBD2 (5 bases). The V gene lost 1 base and the J gene lost 1 base, with 10 bases spanning the gap. CDR1 is LNHDA and CDR2 is SQIVND in the germline V gene (reference sequence). There are 15 residues in the CDR3. The CDR3 spells CASSIGSGFQETQYF. CDR3 in DNA: TGTGCCAGTAGTATAGGATCGGGATTCCAAGAGACCCAGTACTTC. The full variable domain, rest sourced from reference TRBV19 and TRBJ2-5, is DGGITQSPKYLFRKEGQNVTLSCEQNLNHDAMYWYRQDPGQGLRLIYYSQIVNDFQKGDIAEGYSVSREKKESFPLTVTSAQKNPTAFYLCASSIGSGFQETQYFGPGTRLLVL.

The sample holds many counts of this clonotype. The V call is TRBV29-1, the J call TRBJ2-2; D remains unclear. There are 13 residues in the CDR3. CDR1 is SQVTM and CDR2 is ANQGSEA in the germline V gene. The V end was cut by 4 bases, the J end by 5 bases, with 11 bases between. The CDR3 DNA sequence: TGCAGCGTTGGAGCCTCCGGGACCGGGGAGCTGTTTTTT. Its translation is CSVGASGTGELFF.

The rearrangement uses TRBV7-2 and TRBJ2-7; 7 nucleotides align to TRBD2. Germline CDR1 SGHTA, CDR2 FQGNSA. With V trimmed by 4 bases and J by 5 bases, 11 bases remained unmatched. The CDR3 totals 15 residues. In nucleotides, the CDR3 is TGTGCCAGCAGCTCTCGAAGCGGGATGGGTAACGAGCAGTACTTC. Translation: CASSSRSGMGNEQYF.

Note on this clonotype: This may come from a read error, since a much larger clone is one base off. The chain joins TRBV5-5 to TRBJ2-1; 7 bases are a match to TRBD2. Germline lookup yields CDR1 SGHKS and CDR2 YYEKEE (reference sequence). The V and J ends lost 7 bases and 6 bases, in that order; junction bases with no gene match: 7. The CDR3 runs 13 residues. The CDR3 region has the DNA TGTGCCAGCGGCCTATGGGAGGGCAATGAGCAGTTCTTC. It codes for CASGLWEGNEQFF.

The table lists this clonotype with many counts. This chain connects TRBV20-1 to TRBJ1-1; no clear D gene. V lost 3 bases and J lost 0, with 5 bases in between. The CDR3 length is 12 residues. The V gene's germline CDR1 is DFQATT and CDR2 SNEGSKA (reference sequence). The CDR3 bases are TGCAGTGCTAGTATCATGAACACTGAAGCTTTCTTT. The encoded protein is CSASIMNTEAFF.

This clonotype showed up many times. This sequence joins TRBV7-8 and TRBJ1-1; D is undetermined. In germline, CDR1 is SGHVS, CDR2 FQNEAQ. The CDR3 length is 15 residues. V dropped 2 bases and J dropped 0 bases, with 10 bases sitting between them. The CDR3 DNA reads TGTGCCAGCAGCTTAAGTTCTCGGATGAACACTGAAGCTTTCTTT. Its translation is CASSLSSRMNTEAFF.

The table lists this clonotype with many counts. The chain recombines TRBV7-2 with TRBJ2-3; no reliable D call. CDR3 size: 15 residues. The germline gives CDR1 SGHTA, CDR2 FQGNSA. Trimming stripped 0 bases from V and 2 bases from J, with 9 bases between. This CDR3 reads CASSLASGVTDTQYF. The CDR3 DNA reads as TGTGCCAGCAGCTTAGCCTCCGGAGTCACAGATACGCAGTATTTT.

This clonotype was counted only a few times. The V call is TRBV20-1, the J call TRBJ2-3, with TRBD2 matching 11 bases. Losses at the gene ends were 6 bases for V and 11 bases for J; bases not matched to a gene: 16. Germline loops: CDR1 DFQATT, CDR2 SNEGSKA (reference sequence). CDR3 length: 15 amino acids. The CDR3 DNA sequence: TGCAGTGCCCAGCCCCCGTCTAGCGGGGGGTATAAGCAGTATTTT. Its translation: CSAQPPSSGGYKQYF.

The table lists this clonotype with a few counts. The V and J genes are TRBV9 and TRBJ2-1; the D gene could be TRBD1 or TRBD2 (5 bases each). V dropped 4 bases and J dropped 7 bases, with 21 bases sitting between them. The CDR3 has 16 amino acids. Germline lookup yields CDR1 SGDLS and CDR2 YYNGEE. The CDR3 loop is CASSPISGTIGNEQFF. For the CDR3, the DNA is TGTGCCAGCAGCCCTATCTCCGGGACGATAGGTAATGAGCAGTTCTTC.

Only a few counts were recorded for this clonotype. This chain uses TRBV5-1 with TRBJ1-5, with D perhaps TRBD1 (5 bases). Germline loops: CDR1 SGHRS, CDR2 YFSETQ. The CDR3 spans 14 residues. V was shortened by 2 bases and J by 3 bases, with 9 bases between the two germline ends. CDR3 DNA sequence: TGCGCCAGCAGCTTCGGAGGGGACAATCAGCCCCAGCATTTT. As protein: CASSFGGDNQPQHF. Combining the CDR3 with reference TRBV5-1 and TRBJ1-5 gives the whole variable domain KAGVTQTPRYLIKTRGQQVTLSCSPISGHRSVSWYQQTPGQGLQFLFEYFSETQRNKGNFPGRFSGRQFSNSRSEMNVSTLELGDSALYLCASSFGGDNQPQHFGDGTRLSIL.

This clonotype occurred many times. This chain uses TRBV27 with TRBJ2-7; no firm D call. V was pared by 6 bases and J by 2 bases, with 17 bases between. This CDR3 region has 15 residues. Germline lookup yields CDR1 MNHEY and CDR2 SMNVEV (reference sequence). The CDR3 DNA is TGTGCCAGCAGCCTCAACCGGGTAGGGACCTACGAGCAGTACTTC. Amino acid sequence: CASSLNRVGTYEQYF.

At least ten counts were recorded for this clonotype. The chain combines TRBV6-6 with TRBJ2-7; D gene uncertain. In germline, CDR1 is MNHNY, CDR2 SVGAGI (reference sequence). The CDR3 runs 12 residues. Trimming took off 5 bases at V and 4 bases at J, with 9 bases between the two ends. The CDR3 DNA is TGTGCCAGCAGTCCTCTGACTTACGAGCAGTACTTC. Protein sequence: CASSPLTYEQYF.

This sequence joins TRBV24-1 and TRBJ2-1; D remains unclear. The V and J ends lost 4 bases and 10 bases respectively, with 10 bases between them. Germline V gene lookup returns CDR1 KGHDR and CDR2 SFDVKD. The CDR3 is 12 residues long. The CDR3 loop is CATSEPQREQFF. The CDR3 DNA follows: TGTGCCACCAGTGAACCCCAGCGAGAGCAGTTCTTC.

The table lists this clonotype with a count of one. This CDR3 is CASSELIATDTQYF. The CDR3 region has the DNA TGCGCCAGCAGTGAGTTGATAGCCACAGATACGCAGTATTTT. The chain recombines TRBV10-1 with TRBJ2-3, with D unresolved. The germline gives CDR1 WNHNN, CDR2 SYGVQD (reference sequence). The length of the CDR3 is 14 residues. V was trimmed by 1 base and J by 2 bases, leaving 7 bases between them.

This clonotype has a handful of counts. The J gene is TRBJ1-3, the V gene TRBV7-2, with D unclear. Deletions cut 3 bases from V and 2 bases from J, with 14 bases between. This CDR3 is built from 16 residues. Germline loops: CDR1 SGHTA, CDR2 FQGNSA. The CDR3 DNA reads as TGTGCCAGCAGCTTGAGGATCGAGACACCTGGAAACACCATATATTTT. The encoded protein is CASSLRIETPGNTIYF.

The chain has TRBV3-1 and TRBJ2-6; D is perhaps TRBD1 (5 bases). The CDR3 totals 19 residues. V lost 1 base, J lost 1 base, and 17 bases lay in between. CDR1 is LGHDT and CDR2 is YNNKEL in the germline V gene (reference sequence). The CDR3 bases are TGTGCCAGCAGCCAAGTCAATGAAGGACACCTTTCTGGGGCCAACGTCCTGACTTTC. Encoded protein: CASSQVNEGHLSGANVLTF.

This clonotype was detected a few times. The V call is TRBV5-5, the J call TRBJ1-6, with 7 bases identical to TRBD1. Germline CDR1 is SGHKS and CDR2 is YYEKEE (reference sequence). With 4 bases clipped from V and 7 bases from J, the junction kept 8 bases outside the gene matches. The CDR3 spans 15 residues. The CDR3 DNA follows: TGTGCCAGCAGCGTCAAACAGGGGTACAATTCACCCCTCCACTTT. Protein product: CASSVKQGYNSPLHF. The full variable domain, its missing parts supplied by reference TRBV5-5 and TRBJ1-6, is DAGVTQSPTHLIKTRGQQVTLRCSPISGHKSVSWYQQVLGQGPQFIFQYYEKEERGRGNFPDRFSARQFPNYSSELNVNALLLGDSALYLCASSVKQGYNSPLHFGNGTRLTVT.

This clonotype was observed a few times. The chain employs TRBV4-2 and TRBJ1-2; TRBD1 agrees at 7 bases. Looked up from germline, CDR1 is LGHNA and CDR2 is YNFKEQ. The CDR3 runs 16 residues. V dropped 0 bases and J dropped 0; count of bases not matched to a gene: 4. The CDR3 loop reads CASSQETTGANYGYTF. DNA of the CDR3: TGTGCCAGCAGCCAAGAAACCACAGGGGCTAACTATGGCTACACCTTC.

This clonotype was seen a few times. This chain joins TRBV29-1 and TRBJ2-1, with D maybe TRBD2 (6 bases). There are 19 residues in the CDR3. With 1 base removed from V and 3 bases from J, the gap between germline ends came to 25 bases. Germline V lookup: CDR1 SQVTM, CDR2 ANQGSEA. The CDR3 DNA is TGCAGCGTTGAAGTGGCGTGGGACTCAACCTTTGGGGGCTACAATGAGCAGTTCTTC. It translates to CSVEVAWDSTFGGYNEQFF.

The rearrangement uses TRBV5-1 and TRBJ2-3; D gene uncertain. CDR1 is SGHRS and CDR2 is YFSETQ in the germline V gene. This CDR3 region has 14 residues. Trimming shortened V by 0 bases and J by 2 bases, and 7 bases separated the two germline ends. CDR3 in DNA: TGCGCCAGCAGCTTGGAGGGATTCACAGATACGCAGTATTTT. Protein: CASSLEGFTDTQYF.

This clonotype has ten or more counts. This chain joins TRBV12-1 and TRBJ2-1; the table's D gene call, TRBD2, was not cross checked with the DNA. TRBV12-1 is noted as a pseudogene. This CDR3 is 15 amino acids long. CDR3 residues: CASSPSGGPYNEQFF. The CDR3 bases are TGTGCCAGCAGCCCCAGCGGGGGGCCCTACAATGAGCAGTTCTTC.

This clonotype turned up a few times. The germline gene is not matched at one end of the junction; a read error may be the cause. The chain has TRBV30 and TRBJ2-1; 8 bases match TRBD2. Germline V CDR1 and CDR2: GTSNPN, SVGIG (reference sequence). The CDR3 loop spans 16 amino acids. Written as DNA, the CDR3 is TGTGCCCGGAGCCCGACGGGAGGGCCCTCCTACAATGAGCAGTTCTTC. As protein: CARSPTGGPSYNEQFF. The full variable domain, rest sourced from reference TRBV30 and TRBJ2-1, is SQTIHQWPATLVQPVGSPLSLECTVEGTSNPNLYWYRQAAGRGLQLLFYSVGIGQISSEVPQNLSASRPQDRQFILSSKKLLLSDSGFYLCARSPTGGPSYNEQFFGPGTRLTVL.

This clonotype was seen only a few times. The chain joins TRBV4-3 to TRBJ2-3; D is ambiguous. Germline V gene lookup returns CDR1 LGHNA and CDR2 YSLEER. V was cut by 1 base and J by 0 bases, with 8 bases left in between. The length of the CDR3 is 15 residues. The CDR3 DNA follows: TGCGCCAGCAGCCAAGTAAGCAGAAGCACAGATACGCAGTATTTT. This sequence encodes CASSQVSRSTDTQYF.

The V and J genes are TRBV11-1 and TRBJ2-6, with TRBD1 identical over 8 bases. Per germline, CDR1 SGHAT and CDR2 FQDESV (reference sequence). This CDR3 spans 19 amino acids. With V trimmed by 0 bases and J by 4 bases, 11 bases remained unmatched. The CDR3 spells CASSLAGTGSTRGANVLTF. CDR3 bases: TGTGCCAGCAGCTTAGCCGGGACAGGTAGTACTCGAGGGGCCAACGTCCTGACTTTC.

V usage is TRBV6-2 or TRBV6-3 and J usage is TRBJ1-2; no clear D gene. Trimming removed 8 bases from V and 4 bases from J, with 14 bases in between. This CDR3 has 13 amino acids. Germline V gene lookup returns CDR1 MNHEY and CDR2 SVGEGT. The DNA of the CDR3 is TGTGCCAGCGGATCGTGGACCCTCTATGGCTACACCTTC. Translated: CASGSWTLYGYTF.

This clonotype was counted ten times or more. The chain links TRBV12-3 or TRBV12-4 to TRBJ1-1, with no clear D. The germline V and J ends were trimmed by 6 bases and 5 bases, with 19 bases remaining between them. The CDR3 contains 15 residues. For the CDR3, the DNA is TGTGCCAGCAGCCTTGACCCGGGCTTAGGGACTGAAGCTTTCTTT. Translated, it gives CASSLDPGLGTEAFF.

This clonotype was observed a few times. The gene calls are TRBV7-8 and TRBJ1-2; weak D call: TRBD1 (5 bases). CDR1 and CDR2 (germline): SGHVS, FQNEAQ. V was clipped by 7 bases and J by 5 bases, with 20 bases between them. The CDR3 consists of 15 residues. CDR3 residues: CASNLLPGTFYGYTF. DNA of the CDR3: TGTGCCAGCAACCTTCTTCCCGGGACGTTTTATGGCTACACCTTC.

The DNA of the CDR3 is TGCAGTGCGGACGGGGAAGCGGGAGGAACAGATACGCAGTATTTT. This gives the protein CSADGEAGGTDTQYF. V gene TRBV20-1 combines with J gene TRBJ2-3, with TRBD2 identical over 9 bases. The germline V gene has CDR1 DFQATT and CDR2 SNEGSKA (reference sequence). This CDR3 has 15 residues. V shed 6 bases, J shed 3 bases, and the junction held 10 bases outside the gene matches.